One and the same sample provided the 15 T cell receptor beta chains below, sequenced in a study of T-cell reconstitution after alpha-beta-depleted transplantation in children. Unique molecular identifiers featured in how the TCRbeta library was prepared. TCRdb used MiXCR to reprocess the PCR reads, holding one entry per CDR3 protein. The sample includes fewer than 1 million distinct CDR3 sequences, 15% to 20% of them seen just once. Sequencing used PBMCs, mostly from graft donor cells, obtained 360 days after TCRalphabeta/CD19-depleted stem cell transplant. These receptor sequences come from a male patient younger than 18 who had a stem cell transplant for acute lymphoblastic leukemia, so the T cells may come from the graft donor.

V usage is TRBV3-1 and J usage is TRBJ1-5; a weak D match, TRBD1 (5 bases). Trimming pared 1 base from V and 3 bases from J, leaving 16 bases between. Germline CDR1 is LGHDT and CDR2 is YNNKEL (reference sequence). The CDR3 totals 17 residues. For the CDR3, the DNA is TGTGCCAGCAGCCAAGGATGGAGGAGCAGGGACAATCAGCCCCAGCATTTT. Translation gives CASSQGWRSRDNQPQHF.

The chain has TRBV20-1 and TRBJ2-2, with a tentative D call TRBD1 (6 bases). The V gene lost 5 bases and the J gene lost 4 bases, with 20 bases spanning the gap. CDR3 size: 16 residues. Germline CDR1 DFQATT, CDR2 SNEGSKA (reference sequence). CDR3 sequence reads: CSARVWDTWGTGELFF. In DNA form, the CDR3 reads TGCAGTGCTCGGGTGTGGGACACTTGGGGCACCGGGGAGCTGTTTTTT.

The chain links TRBV7-6 to TRBJ2-2, with 9 bases fitting TRBD2. V was pared by 1 base and J by 5 bases, with 14 bases of the junction left unmatched. CDR3 length: 19 residues. Germline V gene data show CDR1 as SGHVS and CDR2 as FNYEAQ. The chain's CDR3 is CASSLDGSSGSPWTGELFF. The CDR3 coding sequence is TGTGCCAGCAGCTTAGACGGCAGTAGCGGGAGCCCTTGGACCGGGGAGCTGTTTTTT.

This clonotype was counted a few times. The CDR3 here is CSALLIQGEGAFF. The CDR3 DNA reads as TGCAGCGCGCTCCTTATACAGGGAGAGGGAGCTTTCTTT. The chain has TRBV29-1 and TRBJ1-1; TRBD1 might be the D (6 bases). CDR3 length equals 13 residues. The V end was cut by 7 bases, the J end by 10 bases, with 22 bases between. Germline CDR1 SQVTM, CDR2 ANQGSEA. The entire variable domain, with the rest obtained from reference TRBV29-1 and TRBJ1-1, is as follows: SAVISQKPSRDICQRGTSLTIQCQVDSQVTMMFWYRQQPGQSLTLIATANQGSEATYESGFVIDKFPISRPNLTFSTLTVSNMSPEDSSIYLCSALLIQGEGAFFGQGTRLTVV.

This rearrangement joins TRBV7-9 to TRBJ2-7; D unresolved. The V gene lost 4 bases and the J gene lost 7 bases, with 8 bases spanning the gap. The length of the CDR3 is 11 residues. The germline CDR1 and CDR2 sequences are SEHNR and FQNEAQ (reference sequence). CDR3 sequence: CASSWLGEQYF. CDR3 nucleotides: TGTGCCAGCAGCTGGTTAGGGGAGCAGTACTTC.

This chain uses TRBV11-1 with TRBJ1-1; no clear D gene. This CDR3 spans 13 amino acids. V was clipped by 5 bases and J by 4 bases, with 11 bases between them. CDR1 is SGHAT, CDR2 FQDESV, per germline (reference sequence). The CDR3 nucleotides are TGTGCCAGCAGCAGGCTGTTGAGCACTGAAGCTTTCTTT. Translated: CASSRLLSTEAFF.

The CDR3 region has the DNA TGCGCCAGCACCCGGGAGGGCATAGATCAGCCCCAGCATTTT. This translates into CASTREGIDQPQHF. The rearrangement uses TRBV5-1 and TRBJ1-5; no clear D gene. V lost 6 bases, J lost 5 bases, and 15 bases lay in between. The CDR3 totals 14 residues. Per the germline V gene, CDR1 is SGHRS and CDR2 is YFSETQ.

V and J are TRBV29-1 and TRBJ2-5, with 8 bases identical to TRBD1. CDR1 is SQVTM and CDR2 is ANQGSEA in the germline V gene. CDR3 length: 15 residues. Unmatched junction bases numbered 14, after V lost 6 bases and J lost 5 bases. CDR3 residues: CSVAHYRGSLETQYF. The CDR3 DNA reads TGCAGCGTCGCGCACTACAGGGGGTCTCTGGAGACCCAGTACTTC.

The chain joins TRBV7-9 to TRBJ1-2; possibly TRBD1 for D (6 bases). The CDR3 is made up of 14 amino acids. Trimming cost V 5 bases and J 6 bases, with 16 bases left between them. Germline lookup yields CDR1 SEHNR and CDR2 FQNEAQ (reference sequence). The CDR3 coding sequence is TGTGCCAGCAGCAAACAGGGCTCCCTAAATGGCTACACCTTC. Its translation: CASSKQGSLNGYTF. Full variable domain (remainder filled in from reference TRBV7-9 and TRBJ1-2): DTGVSQNPRHKITKRGQNVTFRCDPISEHNRLYWYRQTLGQGPEFLTYFQNEAQLEKSRLLSDRFSAERPKGSFSTLEIQRTEQGDSAMYLCASSKQGSLNGYTFGSGTRLTVV.

The chain is built from TRBV11-2 and TRBJ2-1; D unclear. The V gene lost 10 bases and the J gene lost 10 bases, with 8 bases spanning the gap. The CDR3 is 9 amino acids. Germline CDR1 SGHAT, CDR2 FQNNGV. The CDR3 region has the DNA TGTGCCACTAACGGGGAGCAGTTCTTC. Its protein is CATNGEQFF.

CDR3 coding DNA: TGTGCCAGCAGTCTAAGACAGGGTTCGACACCCCTCCACTTT. Its protein is CASSLRQGSTPLHF. The rearrangement joins TRBV12-3 or TRBV12-4 to TRBJ1-6; 7 positions agree with TRBD1. Unmatched junction bases numbered 9, after V lost 5 bases and J lost 11 bases. The CDR3 extends over 14 amino acids.

This clonotype was found a few times. This chain uses TRBV10-3 with TRBJ2-3, with a tentative D call TRBD2 (5 bases). The CDR3 loop spans 18 amino acids. The ends were cut back, 0 bases at V and 0 bases at J, with 16 bases in the middle. The V gene's germline CDR1 is ENHRY and CDR2 SYGVKD. DNA of the CDR3: TGTGCCATCAGTGAGTCCCTATCGCCTAGCCCTAGCACAGATACGCAGTATTTT. Protein: CAISESLSPSPSTDTQYF.

This chain uses TRBV20-1 with TRBJ2-5, with 10 bases that match TRBD2. The germline V gene encodes CDR1 DFQATT and CDR2 SNEGSKA (reference sequence). The CDR3 runs to 15 residues. V shed 6 bases, J shed 4 bases, and the junction held 11 bases outside the gene matches. The chain's CDR3 is CSATPSGRGGETQYF. The CDR3 DNA sequence: TGCAGTGCCACGCCTAGCGGGAGAGGCGGAGAGACCCAGTACTTC.

Ten or more counts support this clonotype. The rearrangement links TRBV29-1 to TRBJ2-3, with TRBD2 matching over 9 bases. The CDR3 covers 14 residues. Germline V CDR1 and CDR2: SQVTM, ANQGSEA. The ends lost 1 base at V and 5 bases at J; junction bases unmatched: 4. CDR3 sequence reads: CSVEGGRAGDTQYF. The CDR3 DNA reads as TGCAGCGTTGAAGGCGGGAGGGCCGGAGATACGCAGTATTTT.

This clonotype showed up many times. The chain couples TRBV15 to TRBJ2-7; D might be TRBD1 or TRBD2, each matching 5 bases. Germline CDR1 LNHNV, CDR2 YYDKDF (reference sequence). The length of the CDR3 is 15 residues. Trimming left V 0 bases short and J 4 bases short, with 13 bases between. The CDR3 bases are TGTGCCACCAGCAGAGATTCTTTCGGGACGTACGAGCAGTACTTC. Translation gives CATSRDSFGTYEQYF.